The 18 T cell receptor beta chains listed next were all sequenced from one sample in a study of response to subunit inactivated influenza vaccine. TCRdb processed the RT-PCR reads anew with MiXCR; each CDR3 protein has one entry. Of 650,000 to 700,000 distinct CDR3 sequences in the sample, 15% to 19% were seen once. This sample comprised PBMCs from blood, obtained roughly 13 days after vaccination. The receptors stem from a man aged 50-60 years who received an inactivated influenza vaccine.

There are a few counts of this clonotype. V gene TRBV12-3 or TRBV12-4 combines with J gene TRBJ2-7; 11 nucleotides agree with TRBD2. Trimming removed 4 bases from V and 2 bases from J; junction bases left unmatched: 1. The CDR3 spans 14 residues. The CDR3 coding sequence is TGTGCCAGCAGTTCTAGCGGGGGGACCTACGAGCAGTACTTC. It codes for CASSSSGGTYEQYF.

This clonotype was detected only a few times. This chain connects TRBV20-1 to TRBJ2-5; either TRBD1 or TRBD2 may fit D (6 bases each). Germline-derived CDR1 and CDR2 are DFQATT and SNEGSKA (reference sequence). This CDR3 has 12 residues. V lost 5 bases, J lost 6 bases, and 13 bases lay in between. In DNA form, the CDR3 reads TGCAGTGCTCATCGGGGGCTTAAGACCCAGTACTTC. It yields the protein CSAHRGLKTQYF.

J is TRBJ2-6 and V is TRBV2; 10 bases agree with TRBD1. Germline-derived CDR1 and CDR2 are SNHLY and FYNNEI. V shed 6 bases, J shed 2 bases, and the junction held 16 bases outside the gene matches. CDR3 length: 20 residues. CDR3 coding DNA: TGTGCCAGCAGGGTCCCCACCGGGACAGGGGTTCTAACTGGGGCCAACGTCCTGACTTTC. This encodes CASRVPTGTGVLTGANVLTF.

The genes are TRBV6-2 or TRBV6-3 and TRBJ2-7; TRBD2 matches at 7 bases. CDR3 size: 14 residues. Trimming at V came to 5 bases and at J to 0 bases, leaving 4 bases not matched to a gene. CDR1 is MNHEY and CDR2 is SVGEGT in the germline V gene. The CDR3 bases are TGTGCCAGCAGTAAAGGCGGGAGCTCCTACGAGCAGTACTTC. Translation: CASSKGGSSYEQYF.

The chain carries TRBV7-2 and TRBJ2-1; TRBD2 matches at 7 bases. The CDR3 consists of 11 residues. Looked up from germline, CDR1 is SGHTA and CDR2 is FQGNSA. V shed 6 bases and J 9 bases; nucleotides not matched to a gene: 2. CDR3 nucleotide sequence: TGTGCCAGCAGGTCTAGCGGTGAGCAGTTCTTC. This sequence encodes CASRSSGEQFF.

This clonotype appeared a few times. This chain uses TRBV5-1 with TRBJ1-3; D may be TRBD1 (5 bases). Germline V gene data show CDR1 as SGHRS and CDR2 as YFSETQ. Between the trimmed V and J ends, which lost 4 bases and 4 bases, there was a span of 27 bases. The CDR3 length is 19 residues. For the CDR3, the DNA is TGCGCCAGCAGCCCCGTTCGAGGGCTAGGGACCAGAGAAGGAAACACCATATATTTT. It specifies CASSPVRGLGTREGNTIYF.

The V call is TRBV5-1, the J call TRBJ2-7; D ambiguous. Trimming took 2 bases from V and 5 from J, leaving 11 bases between them. The CDR3 has 13 amino acids. Germline assignment: CDR1 SGHRS and CDR2 YFSETQ. DNA for the CDR3: TGCGCCAGCAGCTTCAATTCCGAGCACGAGCAGTACTTC. Translated: CASSFNSEHEQYF.

This clonotype occurred many times. The genes are TRBV29-1 and TRBJ1-4, with 8 bases that match TRBD1. This CDR3 contains 14 residues. Germline CDR1 and CDR2: SQVTM and ANQGSEA. The trim removed 1 base at V and 4 bases at J, leaving 2 bases unmatched. CDR3 sequence reads: CSVEGTGNNEKLFF. The CDR3 DNA reads TGCAGCGTTGAAGGGACAGGGAATAATGAAAAACTGTTTTTT.

V is TRBV10-3 and J is TRBJ2-1; possibly TRBD2 for D (6 bases). The CDR3 has 13 amino acids. In germline, CDR1 is ENHRY, CDR2 SYGVKD. V gave up 7 bases and J gave up 10 bases, with 17 bases separating them. In nucleotides, the CDR3 is TGTGCCATCACCCGGGACTCCCCTGGCGAGCAGTTCTTC. Amino acids: CAITRDSPGEQFF.

The CDR3 loop reads CASSRGGVGTDTQYF. CDR3 DNA sequence: TGTGCCAGCTCCCGGGGGGGAGTTGGCACAGATACGCAGTATTTT. The chain recombines TRBV7-2 with TRBJ2-3; 8 bases are shared with TRBD2. CDR3 length equals 15 residues. V was pared by 8 bases and J by 1 base, with 8 bases of the junction left unmatched. Germline CDR1 reads SGHTA; CDR2 reads FQGNSA.

The chain uses TRBV4-3 and TRBJ2-2; 7 bases are shared with TRBD1. The CDR3 runs 17 residues. V trimming: 0 bases; J trimming: 0 bases; junction bases outside the gene matches: 4. Germline CDR1 is LGHNA and CDR2 is YSLEER. The CDR3 region is CASSQEGGRANTGELFF. The CDR3 DNA reads as TGCGCCAGCAGCCAAGAAGGGGGCAGGGCGAACACCGGGGAGCTGTTTTTT.

Many counts were recorded for this clonotype. This chain joins TRBV20-1 and TRBJ2-1; D is unresolved. The length of the CDR3 is 12 residues. In germline, CDR1 is DFQATT, CDR2 SNEGSKA (reference sequence). The V and J ends lost 1 base and 9 bases respectively, with 10 bases between them. DNA of the CDR3: TGCAGTGCTAGAGGGACCCACGGTGAGCAGTTCTTC. This codes for CSARGTHGEQFF.

This clonotype was detected many times. The junction departs from germline at one end; a sequencing error may be responsible. The chain links TRBV5-1 to TRBJ2-3, with D uncertain. The CDR3 contains 15 residues. Germline values: CDR1 SGHRS, CDR2 YFSETQ. Here the CDR3 DNA reads TGTGCCAGCAGCTTAGCCGCTGGGCGCACAGATACGCAGTATTTT. Translated: CASSLAAGRTDTQYF.

This clonotype showed up just a few times. The J gene is TRBJ2-3, the V gene TRBV7-2, with D perhaps assigned TRBD1 or TRBD2 (5 bases each). Germline-derived CDR1 and CDR2 are SGHTA and FQGNSA. V dropped 1 base and J dropped 5 bases, with 16 bases sitting between them. The CDR3 sequence is 16 residues long. CDR3: CASSLVGGLGEDTQYF. CDR3 nucleotide sequence: TGTGCCAGCAGCTTAGTGGGCGGGTTGGGGGAAGATACGCAGTATTTT.

In this sample, this clonotype turned up a few times. J is TRBJ2-7 and V is TRBV28; a weak D match, TRBD2 (6 bases). V dropped 3 bases and J dropped 4 bases, with 13 bases sitting between them. This CDR3 spans 14 amino acids. From germline, CDR1 is MDHEN and CDR2 SYDVKM. CDR3: CASSFAGAGYEQYF. The CDR3 nucleotides are TGTGCCAGCAGTTTTGCGGGCGCGGGGTACGAGCAGTACTTC. Together with reference TRBV28 and TRBJ2-7, the CDR3 gives the full variable domain: DVKVTQSSRYLVKRTGEKVFLECVQDMDHENMFWYRQDPGLGLRLIYFSYDVKMKEKGDIPEGYSVSREKKERFSLILESASTNQTSMYLCASSFAGAGYEQYFGPGTRLTVT.

In this sample, this clonotype turned up many times. The rearrangement links TRBV11-2 to TRBJ2-5; D may be TRBD1 (5 bases). The CDR3 is 13 amino acids. Germline V gene sequence: CDR1 SGHAT, CDR2 FQNNGV. Trimming cost V 4 bases and J 3 bases, with 9 bases left between them. The CDR3 nucleotides are TGTGCCAGCAGCTCATCAGGGAAAGAGACCCAGTACTTC. Amino acids: CASSSSGKETQYF.

The chain combines TRBV4-1 with TRBJ1-1; no definite D call. The CDR3 is 13 residues long. Trimming removed 3 bases at V and 6 bases at J, with 11 bases between. Germline assignment: CDR1 MGHRA and CDR2 YSYEKL. CDR3 amino acids: CASSHRVEAEAFF. For the CDR3, the DNA is TGCGCCAGCAGCCACCGGGTGGAGGCTGAAGCTTTCTTT.

This clonotype appeared a few times. V usage is TRBV5-6 and J usage is TRBJ2-1, with 9 bases identical to TRBD1. The CDR3 length is 16 residues. The J segment lost 15 bases and the V segment lost 0 bases, leaving 16 bases of the junction unmatched. Per germline, CDR1 SGHDT and CDR2 YYEEEE. The CDR3 sequence: CASSLGAWTGEKESFF. The CDR3 region has the DNA TGTGCCAGCAGCTTGGGGGCGTGGACAGGGGAAAAGGAGTCGTTCTTC.